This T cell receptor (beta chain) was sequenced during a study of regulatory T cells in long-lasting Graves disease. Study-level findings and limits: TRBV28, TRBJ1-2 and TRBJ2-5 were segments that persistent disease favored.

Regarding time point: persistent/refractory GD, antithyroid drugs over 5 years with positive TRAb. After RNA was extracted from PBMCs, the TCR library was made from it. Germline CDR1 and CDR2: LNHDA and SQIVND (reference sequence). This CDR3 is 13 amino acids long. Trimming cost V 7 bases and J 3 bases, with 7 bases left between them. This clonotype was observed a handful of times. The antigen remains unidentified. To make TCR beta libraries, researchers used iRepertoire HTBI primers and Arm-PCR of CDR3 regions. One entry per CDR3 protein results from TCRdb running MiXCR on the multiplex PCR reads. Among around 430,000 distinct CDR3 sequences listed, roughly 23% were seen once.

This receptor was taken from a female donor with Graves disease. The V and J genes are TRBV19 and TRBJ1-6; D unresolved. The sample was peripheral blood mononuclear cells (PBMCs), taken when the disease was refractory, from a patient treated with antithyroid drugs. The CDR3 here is CASNGLYNSPLHF. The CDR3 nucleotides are TGTGCCAGTAATGGCCTCTATAATTCACCCCTCCACTTT.